This paragraph reports one T cell receptor (beta chain). This sample was included in a study of shared clonotypes between healthy human individuals. V lost 3 bases and J 4 bases, leaving 10 bases between the germline ends. The CDR3 sequence is 14 residues long. Germline V gene sequence: CDR1 SNHLY, CDR2 FYNNEI. The study ran the assay at deep level. The assay was immunoSEQ multiplex PCR, and TCRdb's table has in-frame clones only and misses some. Of about 1.1 million clones listed, roughly 74% were seen once; the top ten hold approximately 0.52%. Sequencing used memory CD4+ T cells from PBMCs. Regarding subset: CD45RA-negative fraction. The V and J genes are TRBV2 and TRBJ1-5; D gene unclear. The TCR sequence derives from a man younger than 35 in good health. Some clones in this sample may be carry-over from other donors' samples. CDR3 DNA sequence: TGTGCCAGCAGTGACAGGCAGCAAAATCAGCCCCAGCATTTT. Translated: CASSDRQQNQPQHF. Full variable domain (missing parts from reference TRBV2 and TRBJ1-5): EPEVTQTPSHQVTQMGQEVILRCVPISNHLYFYWYRQILGQKVEFLVSFYNNEISEKSEIFDDQFSVERPDGSNFTLKIRSTKLEDSAMYFCASSDRQQNQPQHFGDGTRLSIL.